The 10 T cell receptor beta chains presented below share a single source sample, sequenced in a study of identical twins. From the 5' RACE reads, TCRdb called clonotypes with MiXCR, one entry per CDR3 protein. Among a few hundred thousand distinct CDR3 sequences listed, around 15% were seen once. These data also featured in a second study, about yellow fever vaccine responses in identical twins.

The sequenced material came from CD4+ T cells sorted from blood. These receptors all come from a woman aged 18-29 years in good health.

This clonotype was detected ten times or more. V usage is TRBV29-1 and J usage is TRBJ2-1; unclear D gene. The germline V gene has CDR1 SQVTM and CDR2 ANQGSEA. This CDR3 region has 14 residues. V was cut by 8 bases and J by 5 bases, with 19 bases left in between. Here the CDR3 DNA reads TGCAGCTCTGAAGGTGGAGCCTATAACAATGAGCAGTTCTTC. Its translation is CSSEGGAYNNEQFF.

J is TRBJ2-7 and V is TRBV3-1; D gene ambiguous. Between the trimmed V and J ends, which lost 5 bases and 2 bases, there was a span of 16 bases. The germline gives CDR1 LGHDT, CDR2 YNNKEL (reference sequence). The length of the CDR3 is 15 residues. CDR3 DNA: TGTGCCAGCAGCTTCCTAGGCAGTCTAGCCTACGAGCAGTACTTC. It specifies CASSFLGSLAYEQYF.

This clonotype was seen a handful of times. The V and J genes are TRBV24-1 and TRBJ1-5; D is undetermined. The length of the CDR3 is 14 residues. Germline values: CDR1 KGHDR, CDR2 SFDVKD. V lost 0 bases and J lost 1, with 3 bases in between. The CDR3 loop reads CATSDLDSNQPQHF. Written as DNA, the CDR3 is TGTGCCACCAGTGATTTGGACAGCAATCAGCCCCAGCATTTT.

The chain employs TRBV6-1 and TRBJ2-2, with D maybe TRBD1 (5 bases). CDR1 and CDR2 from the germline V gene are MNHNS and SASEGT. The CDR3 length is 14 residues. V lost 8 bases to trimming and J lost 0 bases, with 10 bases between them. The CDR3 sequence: CASGAAPNTGELFF. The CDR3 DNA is TGTGCCAGCGGGGCTGCCCCGAACACCGGGGAGCTGTTTTTT.

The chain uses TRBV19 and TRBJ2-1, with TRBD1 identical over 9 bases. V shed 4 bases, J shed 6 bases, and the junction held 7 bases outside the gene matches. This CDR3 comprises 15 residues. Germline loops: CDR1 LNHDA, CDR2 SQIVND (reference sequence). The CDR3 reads CASSKMGTGSNEQFF. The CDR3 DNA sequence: TGTGCCAGTAGTAAAATGGGGACAGGGTCCAATGAGCAGTTCTTC.

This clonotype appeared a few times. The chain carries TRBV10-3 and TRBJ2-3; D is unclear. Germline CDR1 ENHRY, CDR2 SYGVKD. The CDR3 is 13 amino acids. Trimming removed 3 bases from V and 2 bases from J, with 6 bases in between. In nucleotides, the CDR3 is TGTGCCATCAGTGACTACTCCACAGATACGCAGTATTTT. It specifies CAISDYSTDTQYF.

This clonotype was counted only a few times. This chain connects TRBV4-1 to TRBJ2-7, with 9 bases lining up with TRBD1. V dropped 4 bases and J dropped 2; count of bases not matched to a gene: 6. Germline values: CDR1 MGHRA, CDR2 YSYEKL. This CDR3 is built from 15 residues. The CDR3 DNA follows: TGCGCCAGCAGCCCCGGGACAGGGAGGACCTACGAGCAGTACTTC. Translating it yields CASSPGTGRTYEQYF.

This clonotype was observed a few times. CDR3 loop: CSVRTVPDGNTIYF. Written as DNA, the CDR3 is TGCAGCGTTCGGACAGTTCCTGATGGAAACACCATATATTTT. The V call is TRBV29-1, the J call TRBJ1-3, with a tentative D call TRBD1 (6 bases). The CDR3 runs 14 residues. CDR1 and CDR2 from the germline V gene are SQVTM and ANQGSEA. Trimming cost V 5 bases and J 3 bases, with 14 bases left between them.

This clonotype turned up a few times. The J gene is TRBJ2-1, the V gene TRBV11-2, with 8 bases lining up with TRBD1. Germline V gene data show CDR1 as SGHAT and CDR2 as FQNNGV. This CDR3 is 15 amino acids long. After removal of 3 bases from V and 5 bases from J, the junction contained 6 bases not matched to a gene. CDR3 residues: CASSFRPQGDNEQFF. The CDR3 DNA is TGTGCCAGCAGCTTTCGGCCACAGGGGGACAATGAGCAGTTCTTC. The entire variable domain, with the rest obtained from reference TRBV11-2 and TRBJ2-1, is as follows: EAGVAQSPRYKIIEKRQSVAFWCNPISGHATLYWYQQILGQGPKLLIQFQNNGVVDDSQLPKDRFSAERLKGVDSTLKIQPAKLEDSAVYLCASSFRPQGDNEQFFGPGTRLTVL.

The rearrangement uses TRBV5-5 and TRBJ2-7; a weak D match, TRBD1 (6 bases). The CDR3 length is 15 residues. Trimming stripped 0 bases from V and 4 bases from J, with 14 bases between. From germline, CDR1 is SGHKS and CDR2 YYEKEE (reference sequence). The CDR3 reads CASSLARGMRYEQYV. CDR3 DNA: TGTGCCAGCAGCTTGGCTAGGGGGATGAGGTACGAGCAGTACGTC.